Below, one T cell receptor beta chain is given with its context. The antigen this receptor binds is unknown. HCMV serostatus was determined by detecting HCMV-specific IgG in serum with a commercial ELISA kit. Peripheral blood mononuclear cells were isolated from blood by Ficoll density gradient centrifugation. This specimen belongs to a study of T cells expressing NK-cell markers (dated by TCRdb to about 2020). About the investigation overall: Fewer than ten donors provided sorted CD3+CD56+NKG2C+, CD3+CD56+NKG2C- and CD3+CD56-NKG2C+ T-cell subsets, whose TCR beta-chain repertoires were profiled. Illumina HiSeq 2000/2500, MiSeq or NextSeq was used to sequence libraries as 2 x 150 bp reads. Seven of the eight sequenced donors were HCMV-seropositive and one was HCMV-seronegative. The eight sequenced donors were randomly selected healthy volunteers, three men and five women. Summary of the overall study and its limitations: Whether the expanded NKG2C-expressing T cell clones were specific for HCMV antigens was left unclear. In six donors, the dominant CD3+CD56+NKG2C+ clonotypes were among the top 10 CD8+ clonotypes and accounted for roughly 1.0-7.5% of CD8+ T cells. Those dominant clonotypes were again the most abundant among CD3+CD56-NKG2C+ cells in several donors, at about 25-60.1%.

CDR1 is given as SGHNT and CDR2 as YENEEA, both from the germline V gene. From its cysteine to its phenylalanine, the CDR3 spans 15 amino acids. Only the protein is on record. The run used an Illumina HiSeq 2000. 5'RACE template switching, by which a universal primer site and unique molecular identifiers were added, was used to make TCR beta cDNA libraries. cDNA synthesis was primed from the TCR beta constant segment, followed by two successive PCR amplification steps. In the authors' own workflow: MIGEC was used to demultiplex reads and group reads by UMI, and MiTCR was used to assemble and quantify clonotypes. To exclude erroneous sequences, any TCR cDNA sequence not supported by at least two reads was discarded. Downstream repertoire analysis used the tcR package, and clonotypes were matched across fractions by CDR3 nucleotide sequence plus V segment. VDJmatch was used to annotate antigen specificity against VDJdb, with one amino acid substitution in CDR3 permitted. Each entry corresponds to one CDR3 protein sequence from reads that TCRdb reprocessed, and DNA is not given. The V and J calls reflect TCRdb's pipeline rather than the authors' work. The table kept for this sample lists about 260,000 distinct CDR3 sequences. Around 0.37% of the sample lies in the top ten.

The sequenced material came from blood T cells: a sorted CD56 or NKG2C T cell subset, CD4+ or CD8+ T cells, or bulk PBMC T cells (not recorded which). The clonotype comes from a man younger than 30 in good health. Donor details come from another sample of the same person, matched by shared clones. The sequence is built from TRBV11-3 and TRBJ2-2; TCRdb names TRBD1, which stays unverified in the absence of DNA. The CDR3: CASSPGQGVTGELFF.